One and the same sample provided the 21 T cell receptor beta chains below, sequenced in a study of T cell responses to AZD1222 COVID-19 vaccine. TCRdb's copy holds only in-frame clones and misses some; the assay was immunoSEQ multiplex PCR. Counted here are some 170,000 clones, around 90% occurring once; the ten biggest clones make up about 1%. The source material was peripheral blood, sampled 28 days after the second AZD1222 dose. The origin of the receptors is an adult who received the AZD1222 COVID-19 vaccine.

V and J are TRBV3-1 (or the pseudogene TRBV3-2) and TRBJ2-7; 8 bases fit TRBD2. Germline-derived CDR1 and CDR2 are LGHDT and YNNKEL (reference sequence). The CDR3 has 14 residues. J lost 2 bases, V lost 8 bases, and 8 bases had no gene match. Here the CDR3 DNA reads TGTGCCAGCCAGCCCCGGGGGGGGGCCTACGAGCAGTACTTC. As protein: CASQPRGGAYEQYF.

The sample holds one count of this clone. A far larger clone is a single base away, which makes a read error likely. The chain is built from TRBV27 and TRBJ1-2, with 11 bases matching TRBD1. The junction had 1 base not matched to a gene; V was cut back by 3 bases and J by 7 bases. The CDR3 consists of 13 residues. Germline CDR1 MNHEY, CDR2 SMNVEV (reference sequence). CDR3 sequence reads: CASSFGTGGGYTF. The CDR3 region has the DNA TGTGCCAGCAGTTTCGGGACAGGGGGTGGCTACACCTTC.

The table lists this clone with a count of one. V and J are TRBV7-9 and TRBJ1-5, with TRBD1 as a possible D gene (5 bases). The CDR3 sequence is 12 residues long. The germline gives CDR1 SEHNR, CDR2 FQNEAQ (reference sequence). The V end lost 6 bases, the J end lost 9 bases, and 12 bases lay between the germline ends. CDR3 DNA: TGTGCCAGCAGTACAGGTGGCTTGCCCCAGCATTTT. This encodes CASSTGGLPQHF.

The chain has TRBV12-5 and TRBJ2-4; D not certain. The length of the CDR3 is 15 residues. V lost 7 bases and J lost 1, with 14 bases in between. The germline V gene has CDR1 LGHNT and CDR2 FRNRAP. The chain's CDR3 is CASVPFKGAKNIQYF. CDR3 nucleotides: TGTGCTAGTGTTCCCTTTAAAGGGGCCAAAAACATTCAGTACTTC.

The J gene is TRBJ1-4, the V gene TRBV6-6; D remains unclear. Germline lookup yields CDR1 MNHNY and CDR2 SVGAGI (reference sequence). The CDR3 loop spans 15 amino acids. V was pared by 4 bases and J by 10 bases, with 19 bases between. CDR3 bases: TGTGCCAGCAGTTCCCCGGGGAGTTTAGATGGAAAACTGTTTTTT. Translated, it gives CASSSPGSLDGKLFF.

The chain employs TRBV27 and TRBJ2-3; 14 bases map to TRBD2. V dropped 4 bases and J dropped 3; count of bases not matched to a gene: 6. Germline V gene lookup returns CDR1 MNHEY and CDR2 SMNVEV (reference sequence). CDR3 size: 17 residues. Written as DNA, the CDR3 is TGTGCCAGCAGTTCCCGGACTAGCGGGGGGACAACAGATACGCAGTATTTT. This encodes CASSSRTSGGTTDTQYF.

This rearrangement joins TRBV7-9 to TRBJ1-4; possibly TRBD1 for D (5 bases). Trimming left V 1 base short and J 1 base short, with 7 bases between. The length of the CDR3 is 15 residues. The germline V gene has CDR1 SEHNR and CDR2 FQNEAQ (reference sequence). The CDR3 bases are TGTGCCAGCAGCTTAGGGGGGTTAACTAATGAAAAACTGTTTTTT. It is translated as CASSLGGLTNEKLFF.

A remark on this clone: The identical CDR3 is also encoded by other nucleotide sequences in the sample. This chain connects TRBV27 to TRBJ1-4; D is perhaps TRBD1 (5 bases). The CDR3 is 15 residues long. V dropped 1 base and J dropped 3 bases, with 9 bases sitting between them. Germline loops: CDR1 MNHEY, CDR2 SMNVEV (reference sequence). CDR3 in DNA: TGTGCCAGCAGTTTATGGGGCGGGTCTAATGAAAAACTGTTTTTT. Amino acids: CASSLWGGSNEKLFF. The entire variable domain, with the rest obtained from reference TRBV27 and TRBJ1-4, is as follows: EAQVTQNPRYLITVTGKKLTVTCSQNMNHEYMSWYRQDPGLGLRQIYYSMNVEVTDKGDVPEGYKVSRKEKRNFPLILESPSPNQTSLYFCASSLWGGSNEKLFFGSGTQLSVL.

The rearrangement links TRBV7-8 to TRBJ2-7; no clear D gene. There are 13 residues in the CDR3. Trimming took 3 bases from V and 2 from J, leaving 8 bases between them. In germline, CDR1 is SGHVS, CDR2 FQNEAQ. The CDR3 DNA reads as TGTGCCAGCAGCTTGGGCAATACCTACGAGCAGTACTTC. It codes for CASSLGNTYEQYF. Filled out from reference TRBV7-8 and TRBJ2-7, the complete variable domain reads GAGVSQSPRYKVAKRGQDVALRCDPISGHVSLFWYQQALGQGPEFLTYFQNEAQLDKSGLPSDRFFAERPEGSVSTLKIQRTQQEDSAVYLCASSLGNTYEQYFGPGTRLTVT.

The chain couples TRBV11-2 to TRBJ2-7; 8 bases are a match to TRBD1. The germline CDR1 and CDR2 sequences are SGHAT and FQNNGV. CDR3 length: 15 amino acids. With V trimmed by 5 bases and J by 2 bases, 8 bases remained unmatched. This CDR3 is CASSLSQGAPYEQYF. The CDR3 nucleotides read TGTGCCAGCAGCCTATCTCAGGGGGCACCCTACGAGCAGTACTTC.

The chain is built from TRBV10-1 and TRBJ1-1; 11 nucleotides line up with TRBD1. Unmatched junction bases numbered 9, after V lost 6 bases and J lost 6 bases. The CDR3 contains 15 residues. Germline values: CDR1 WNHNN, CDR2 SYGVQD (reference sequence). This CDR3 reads CASSRWTGGRSEAFF. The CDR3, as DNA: TGCGCCAGCAGCCGCTGGACAGGGGGCAGGTCTGAAGCTTTCTTT.

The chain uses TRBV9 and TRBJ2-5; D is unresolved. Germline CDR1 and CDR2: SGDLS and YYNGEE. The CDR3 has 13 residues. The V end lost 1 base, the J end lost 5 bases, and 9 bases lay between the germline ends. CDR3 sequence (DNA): TGTGCCAGCAGCGTACAGCCCCGGGAGACCCAGTACTTC. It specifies CASSVQPRETQYF. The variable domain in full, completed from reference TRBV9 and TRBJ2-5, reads DSGVTQTPKHLITATGQRVTLRCSPRSGDLSVYWYQQSLDQGLQFLIQYYNGEERAKGNILERFSAQQFPDLHSELNLSSLELGDSALYFCASSVQPRETQYFGPGTRLLVL.

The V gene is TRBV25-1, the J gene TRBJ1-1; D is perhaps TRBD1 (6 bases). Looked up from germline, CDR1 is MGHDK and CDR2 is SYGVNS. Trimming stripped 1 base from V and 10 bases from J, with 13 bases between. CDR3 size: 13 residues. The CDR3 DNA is TGTGCCAGCAGTGAATCGGGCCCCAGGGGAGCTTTCTTT. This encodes CASSESGPRGAFF.

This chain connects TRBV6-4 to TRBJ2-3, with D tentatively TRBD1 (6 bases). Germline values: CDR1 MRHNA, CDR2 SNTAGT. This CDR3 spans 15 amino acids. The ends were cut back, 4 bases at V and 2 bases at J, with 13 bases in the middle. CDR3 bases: TGTGCCAGCAGTGTGGCAGGGGCCAACACAGATACGCAGTATTTT. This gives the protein CASSVAGANTDTQYF.

CDR3 bases: TGTGCCGCCAAGGGCAGGGCGGGCACTGAAGCTTTCTTT. Its translation: CAAKGRAGTEAFF. The rearrangement links TRBV30 to TRBJ1-1; TRBD1 is a possible D gene (5 bases). The V and J ends lost 8 bases and 4 bases respectively, with 17 bases between them. The CDR3 spans 13 residues. The germline gives CDR1 GTSNPN, CDR2 SVGIG (reference sequence). The full variable domain, rest sourced from reference TRBV30 and TRBJ1-1, is SQTIHQWPATLVQPVGSPLSLECTVEGTSNPNLYWYRQAAGRGLQLLFYSVGIGQISSEVPQNLSASRPQDRQFILSSKKLLLSDSGFYLCAAKGRAGTEAFFGQGTRLTVV.

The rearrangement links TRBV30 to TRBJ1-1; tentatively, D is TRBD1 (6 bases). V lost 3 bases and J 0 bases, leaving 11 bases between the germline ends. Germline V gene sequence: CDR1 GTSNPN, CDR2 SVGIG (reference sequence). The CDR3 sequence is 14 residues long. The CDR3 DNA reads TGTGCCTGGAGATTTGGGGACATGAACACTGAAGCTTTCTTT. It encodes CAWRFGDMNTEAFF.

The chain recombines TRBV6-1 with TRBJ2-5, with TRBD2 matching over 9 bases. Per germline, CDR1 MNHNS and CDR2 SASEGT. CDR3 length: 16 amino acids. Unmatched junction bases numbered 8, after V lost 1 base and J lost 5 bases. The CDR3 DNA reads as TGTGCCAGCAGTGAAGATAGCGGGGGCGGGGGGGAGACCCAGTACTTC. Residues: CASSEDSGGGGETQYF.

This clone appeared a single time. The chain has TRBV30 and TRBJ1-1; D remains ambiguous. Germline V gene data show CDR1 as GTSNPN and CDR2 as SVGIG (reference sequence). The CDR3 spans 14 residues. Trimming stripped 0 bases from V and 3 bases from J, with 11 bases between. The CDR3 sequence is CAWSVPSYYTEAFF. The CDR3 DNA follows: TGTGCCTGGAGTGTACCAAGTTACTACACTGAAGCTTTCTTT.

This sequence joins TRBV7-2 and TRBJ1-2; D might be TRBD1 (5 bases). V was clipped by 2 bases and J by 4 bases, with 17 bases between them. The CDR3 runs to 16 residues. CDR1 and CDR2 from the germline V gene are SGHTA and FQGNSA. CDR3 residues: CASSLWPGQGIYGYTF. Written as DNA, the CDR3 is TGTGCCAGCAGCTTATGGCCAGGGCAAGGGATCTATGGCTACACCTTC.

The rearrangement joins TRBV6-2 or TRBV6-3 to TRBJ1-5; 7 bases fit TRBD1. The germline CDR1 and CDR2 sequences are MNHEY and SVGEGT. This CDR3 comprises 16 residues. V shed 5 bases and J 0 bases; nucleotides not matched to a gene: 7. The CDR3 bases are TGTGCCAGCAGTCGGGACAGCAGATATAGCAATCAGCCCCAGCATTTT. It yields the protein CASSRDSRYSNQPQHF.

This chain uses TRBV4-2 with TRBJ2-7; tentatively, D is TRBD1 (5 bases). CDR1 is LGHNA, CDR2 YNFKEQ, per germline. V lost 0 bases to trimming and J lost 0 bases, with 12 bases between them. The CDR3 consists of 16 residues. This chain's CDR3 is CASSQDRGYSSYEQYF. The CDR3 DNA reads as TGTGCCAGCAGCCAAGATAGGGGCTACTCCTCCTACGAGCAGTACTTC.